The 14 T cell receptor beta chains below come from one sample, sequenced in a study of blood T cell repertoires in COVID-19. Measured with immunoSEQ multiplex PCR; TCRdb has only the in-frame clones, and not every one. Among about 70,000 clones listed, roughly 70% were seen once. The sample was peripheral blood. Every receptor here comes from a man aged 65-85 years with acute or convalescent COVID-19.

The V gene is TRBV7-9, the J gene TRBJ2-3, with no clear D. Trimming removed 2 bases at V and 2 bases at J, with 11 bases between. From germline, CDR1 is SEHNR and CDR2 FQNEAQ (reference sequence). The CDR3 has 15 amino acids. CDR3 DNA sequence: TGTGCCAGCAGCTTACGCCGCGAGGTCACAGATACGCAGTATTTT. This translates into CASSLRREVTDTQYF.

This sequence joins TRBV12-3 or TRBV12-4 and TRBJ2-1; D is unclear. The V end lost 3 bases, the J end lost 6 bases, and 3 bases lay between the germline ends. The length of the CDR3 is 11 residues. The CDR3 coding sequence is TGTGCCAGCAGTTTCGTCAATGAGCAGTTCTTC. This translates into CASSFVNEQFF.

The chain's CDR3 is CASSQDSSTDTQYF. The CDR3 coding sequence is TGTGCCAGCAGCCAAGATTCTAGCACAGATACGCAGTATTTT. The chain has TRBV4-2 and TRBJ2-3; D is unclear. The CDR3 contains 14 residues. Germline values: CDR1 LGHNA, CDR2 YNFKEQ. The V and J ends lost 0 bases and 0 bases respectively, with 4 bases between them.

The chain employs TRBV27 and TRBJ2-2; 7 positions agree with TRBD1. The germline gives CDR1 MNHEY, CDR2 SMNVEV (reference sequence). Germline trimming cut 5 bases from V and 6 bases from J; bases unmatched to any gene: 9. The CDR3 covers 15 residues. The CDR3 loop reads CASSPYRGQPGELFF. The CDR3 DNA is TGTGCCAGCAGTCCCTACAGGGGTCAACCCGGGGAGCTGTTTTTT.

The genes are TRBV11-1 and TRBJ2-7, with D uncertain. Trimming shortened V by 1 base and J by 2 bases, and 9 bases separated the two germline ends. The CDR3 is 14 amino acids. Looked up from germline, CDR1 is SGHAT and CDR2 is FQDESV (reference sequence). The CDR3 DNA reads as TGTGCCAGCAGCTTAGGCCCGGTACCCTACGAGCAGTACTTC. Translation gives CASSLGPVPYEQYF. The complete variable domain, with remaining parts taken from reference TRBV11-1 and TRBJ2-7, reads EAEVAQSPRYKITEKSQAVAFWCDPISGHATLYWYRQILGQGPELLVQFQDESVVDDSQLPKDRFSAERLKGVDSTLKIQPAELGDSAMYLCASSLGPVPYEQYFGPGTRLTVT.

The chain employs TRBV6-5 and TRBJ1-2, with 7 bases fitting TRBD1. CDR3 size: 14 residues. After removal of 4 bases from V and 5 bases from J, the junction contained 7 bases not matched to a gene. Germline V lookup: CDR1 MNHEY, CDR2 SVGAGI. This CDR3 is CASSFGAGGYGYTF. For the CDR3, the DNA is TGTGCCAGCAGTTTTGGCGCAGGGGGGTATGGCTACACCTTC.

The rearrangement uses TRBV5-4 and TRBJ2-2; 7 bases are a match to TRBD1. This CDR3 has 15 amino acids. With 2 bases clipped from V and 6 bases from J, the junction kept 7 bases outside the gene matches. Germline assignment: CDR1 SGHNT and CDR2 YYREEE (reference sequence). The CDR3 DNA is TGTGCCAGCAGCTTCGGGACAGTGAGGGCCGGGGAGCTGTTTTTT. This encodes CASSFGTVRAGELFF.

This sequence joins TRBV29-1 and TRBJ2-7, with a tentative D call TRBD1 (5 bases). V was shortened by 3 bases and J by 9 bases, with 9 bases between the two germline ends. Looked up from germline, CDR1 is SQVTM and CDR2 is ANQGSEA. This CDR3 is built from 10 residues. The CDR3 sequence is CSVDLGRQYF. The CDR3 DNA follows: TGCAGCGTTGACCTGGGGCGGCAGTACTTC.

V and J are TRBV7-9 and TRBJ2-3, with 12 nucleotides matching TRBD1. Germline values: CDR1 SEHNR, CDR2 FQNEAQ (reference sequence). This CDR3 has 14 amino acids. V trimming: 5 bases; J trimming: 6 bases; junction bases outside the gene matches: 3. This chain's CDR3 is CASSPGQGADTQYF. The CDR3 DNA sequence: TGTGCCAGCAGCCCGGGACAGGGGGCCGATACGCAGTATTTT.

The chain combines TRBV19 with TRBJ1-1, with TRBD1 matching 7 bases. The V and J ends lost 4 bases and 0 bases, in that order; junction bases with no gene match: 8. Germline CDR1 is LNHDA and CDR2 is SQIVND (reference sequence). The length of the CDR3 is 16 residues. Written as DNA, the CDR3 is TGTGCCAGTAGTACACCCGGGACAGCCATGAACACTGAAGCTTTCTTT. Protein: CASSTPGTAMNTEAFF.

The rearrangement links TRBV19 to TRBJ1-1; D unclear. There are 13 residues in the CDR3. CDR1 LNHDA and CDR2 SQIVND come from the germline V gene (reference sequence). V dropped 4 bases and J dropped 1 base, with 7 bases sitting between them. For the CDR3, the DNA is TGTGCCAGTAGTAACACACGGAACACTGAAGCTTTCTTT. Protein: CASSNTRNTEAFF.

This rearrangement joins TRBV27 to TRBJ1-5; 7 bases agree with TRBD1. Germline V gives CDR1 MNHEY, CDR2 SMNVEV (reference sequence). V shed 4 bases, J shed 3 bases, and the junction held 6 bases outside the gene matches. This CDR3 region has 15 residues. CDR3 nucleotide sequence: TGTGCCAGCAGTTGGTCGGACAGGCCCAATCAGCCCCAGCATTTT. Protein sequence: CASSWSDRPNQPQHF.

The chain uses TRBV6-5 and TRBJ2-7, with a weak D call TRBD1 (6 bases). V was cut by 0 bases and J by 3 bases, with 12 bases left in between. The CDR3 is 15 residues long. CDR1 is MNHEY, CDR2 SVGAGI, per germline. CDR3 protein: CASSYSAGALYEQYF. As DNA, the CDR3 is TGTGCCAGCAGTTACTCCGCAGGGGCACTCTACGAGCAGTACTTC.

The CDR3 loop is CASSSQGGGTGELFF. The DNA of the CDR3 is TGTGCCAGCAGCTCACAGGGAGGGGGGACCGGGGAGCTGTTTTTT. The V call is TRBV7-3, the J call TRBJ2-2, with a tentative D call TRBD2 (7 bases). The V end was cut by 4 bases, the J end by 5 bases, with 14 bases between. Germline V gene sequence: CDR1 SGHTA, CDR2 FQGTGA. This CDR3 is 15 amino acids long.